Listed below are T cell receptor beta chains from one sample, sequenced in a study of blood T cell repertoires in COVID-19. Produced via immunoSEQ multiplex PCR; TCRdb's table is partial and in-frame only. The table lists about 76,000 clones, about 88% of them singletons. Input material: peripheral blood. Source of these receptors: a human donor in a cohort sampled during active COVID-19. CDR3s include the opening cysteine and the closing phenylalanine or tryptophan. The D gene is left open where the match is weak. Clone size, where shown, is once, few, many, or a class for clones that have expanded.

-	TRBJ2-2	-	TRBV6-2/TRBV6-3	TGTGCCAGCAGTTGGGACACCCTATACACCGGGGAGCTGTTTTTT	CASSWDTLYTGELFF
TRBD2	TRBJ2-1	-	TRBV27	TGTGCCAGCAGTTTCGAAATTACTAGCGCCTCCAGGAACGAGCAGTTCTTC	CASSFEITSASRNEQFF
TRBD2	TRBJ2-7	-	TRBV7-9	TGTGCCAGCAGCGGGACTAGCGGGAGCAGTAACGAGCAGTACTTC	CASSGTSGSSNEQYF
TRBD1	TRBJ2-1	-	TRBV7-3	TGTGCCAGCAGCCGGGACAGGGGGAGGAATGAGCAGTTCTTC	CASSRDRGRNEQFF
TRBD1	TRBJ1-5	-	TRBV11-3	TGTGCCAGCAGCTTAGAGGGACAGGGGCAGCCCCAGCATTTT	CASSLEGQGQPQHF
-	TRBJ2-5	-	TRBV11-3	TGTGCCAGCAGCTTAGCAACCTATAACCAAGAGACCCAGTACTTC	CASSLATYNQETQYF
-	TRBJ1-4	-	TRBV7-2	TGTGCCAGCAGCTTAGTTAACGGAGCAACTAATGAAAAACTGTTTTTT	CASSLVNGATNEKLFF
TRBD2	TRBJ2-7	-	TRBV5-1	TGCGCCAGCAGCCCTGAAACCGGGAGGGGGGTGTCCTACGAGCAGTACTTC	CASSPETGRGVSYEQYF
TRBD2	TRBJ2-1	few	TRBV19	TGTGCCAGTAGTATGGGCGGGGGGGCCTACAATGAGCAGTTCTTC	CASSMGGGAYNEQFF
TRBD1	TRBJ1-1	once	TRBV4-1	TGCGCCAGCAGCCAGACGACAGGGTTCACTGAAGCTTTCTTT	CASSQTTGFTEAFF
TRBD2	TRBJ2-3	-	TRBV4-1	TGCGCCAGCAGCCAAGATCTGGCGAGCGGGAGGCTTTCTAGCACAGATACGCAGTATTTT	CASSQDLASGRLSSTDTQYF
TRBD1	TRBJ1-2	-	TRBV25-1	TGTGCCAGCAGGCCGACAGGGGGCTATGGCTACACCTTC	CASRPTGGYGYTF
TRBD1	TRBJ1-1	-	TRBV20-1	TGCAGTGCTAGTGAAGGGACAGTAACTGAAGCTTTCTTT	CSASEGTVTEAFF
TRBD2	TRBJ2-5	-	TRBV9	TGTGCCAGCAGCGTAGCTGGTGCGGGGGGGTACCAAGAGACCCAGTACTTC	CASSVAGAGGYQETQYF
-	TRBJ1-2	few	TRBV7-9	TGTGCCAGCAGCTTAGGAACAGGGTGGGACTATGGCTACACCTTC	CASSLGTGWDYGYTF
TRBD1	TRBJ2-3	-	TRBV5-1	TGCGCCAGCAGCGGGACAGACGACACAGATACGCAGTATTTT	CASSGTDDTDTQYF
-	TRBJ1-6	-	TRBV7-8	TGTGCCAGCAGCTTACCCGGGAGTTCACCCCTCCACTTT	CASSLPGSSPLHF
-	TRBJ2-7	-	TRBV27	TGTGCCAGCAGTTTATCGTGGGACATCTCGTTATACGAGCAGTACTTC	CASSLSWDISLYEQYF
TRBD1	TRBJ1-5	-	TRBV23-1	TGCGCCAGCAGTCAATCTCTGACAGGGGCGTTTGGCAATCAGCCCCAGCATTTT	CASSQSLTGAFGNQPQHF
TRBD1	TRBJ1-2	-	TRBV7-3	TGTGCCAGCAGCTCTACTGGGACAGGGAACTATGGCTACACCTTC	CASSSTGTGNYGYTF
TRBD2	TRBJ2-1	-	TRBV10-3	TGTGCCATCAGTGACCTCACTAGCGGATACTCCTACAATGAGCAGTTCTTC	CAISDLTSGYSYNEQFF
TRBD1	TRBJ1-3	-	TRBV4-1	TGCGCCAGCAGCCAATTGCCGGGACAGGGGTCTGGAAACACCATATATTTT	CASSQLPGQGSGNTIYF
TRBD2	TRBJ2-3	-	TRBV24-1	TGTGCCACCAGTGATTTGCACTCCCGGACTAGCGGGAGGGACGGCACAGATACGCAGTATTTT	CATSDLHSRTSGRDGTDTQYF
-	TRBJ2-1	-	TRBV6-5	TGTGCCAGCGGAAGACAGAGCAACTCCTACAATGAGCAGTTCTTC	CASGRQSNSYNEQFF
TRBD1	TRBJ2-1	-	TRBV7-6	TGTGCCAGCAGACCTAAGCTCCCGGGACAGGGCATAGGGGGCAATGAGCAGTTCTTC	CASRPKLPGQGIGGNEQFF
-	TRBJ1-6	-	TRBV27	TGTGCCAGCAGTTTTTCCCAGGGCGGTCTAAGTTCACCCCTCCACTTT	CASSFSQGGLSSPLHF
TRBD2	TRBJ2-3	-	TRBV3-1/TRBV3-2	TGTGCCAGCAGCAGTGGGACTAGCGGGATAGGGACAGATACGCAGTATTTT	CASSSGTSGIGTDTQYF
-	TRBJ1-1	-	TRBV5-1	TGCGCCAGCAGACCCGAAGAACAGGGAACGAACACTGAAGCTTTCTTT	CASRPEEQGTNTEAFF
TRBD1	TRBJ2-5	-	TRBV27	TGTGCCAGCAGTTTCTCCACCACAGGGGCTGGGACCCAGTACTTC	CASSFSTTGAGTQYF
TRBD1	TRBJ1-2	-	TRBV7-2	TGTGCCAGCAGCCAGAGGCTCGGACAGGGTGGCTATGGCTACACCTTC	CASSQRLGQGGYGYTF
TRBD2	TRBJ2-1	few	TRBV14	TGTGCCAGCAGCCAAGATTCGCGACTAGCGGGAGACAATGAGCAGTTCTTC	CASSQDSRLAGDNEQFF
-	TRBJ1-2	few	TRBV4-3	TGCGCCAGCAGCCAAGGAACCTACGAAGACTATGGCTACACCTTC	CASSQGTYEDYGYTF
-	TRBJ1-5	-	TRBV19	TGTGCCAGTACCTCCCCAGGGGAATATAGCAATCAGCCCCAGCATTTT	CASTSPGEYSNQPQHF
TRBD1	TRBJ1-2	-	TRBV27	TGTGCCAGCACTTCGACAGGGGGCAATAACTATGGCTACACCTTC	CASTSTGGNNYGYTF
TRBD1	TRBJ1-3	-	TRBV6-5	TGTGCCATCCGGGACAGGGATTTAAACACCATATATTTT	CAIRDRDLNTIYF
-	TRBJ2-3	-	TRBV5-1	TGCGCCAGCAGCCCCCAGAGGGCCCCAGATACGCAGTATTTT	CASSPQRAPDTQYF
TRBD2	TRBJ2-3	-	TRBV10-3	TGTGCCACCAACGGGAGGCCACTTAGCACAGATACGCAGTATTTT	CATNGRPLSTDTQYF
TRBD1	TRBJ2-3	-	TRBV24-1	TGTGCCACCAGTGATACAGGGACAGGGGCTGACGATACGCAGTATTTT	CATSDTGTGADDTQYF
-	TRBJ2-5	-	TRBV18	TGTGCCAGCTCACCCCCGAGGTCGCAGACCCAGTACTTC	CASSPPRSQTQYF
-	TRBJ2-3	few	TRBV5-4	TGTGCCAGCAGCTTGGTTAAGGGGAGCACAGATACGCAGTATTTT	CASSLVKGSTDTQYF
-	TRBJ2-2	-	TRBV28	TGTGCCAGCAGTCCATGGTCCGGCTTTAGCGCGAACACCGGGGAGCTGTTTTTT	CASSPWSGFSANTGELFF
-	TRBJ2-3	-	TRBV4-1	TGCGCCAGCAGCCCGTCCCGTTTATCAGATACGCAGTATTTT	CASSPSRLSDTQYF
-	TRBJ2-7	-	TRBV6-1	TGTGCCAGCAGTGAGTCCCCCGGGACATCTTTCTACGAGCAGTACTTC	CASSESPGTSFYEQYF
TRBD1	TRBJ2-7	once	TRBV7-2	TGTGCCAGCAGATTCCGGGACAGGAGCTCCTACGAGCAGTACTTC	CASRFRDRSSYEQYF
-	TRBJ2-5	-	TRBV27	TGTGCCTCCCCGGGCGGCCGGGATCAGACCCAGTACTTC	CASPGGRDQTQYF
-	TRBJ2-7	-	TRBV11-3	TGTGCCAGCAGCTTAGATCAGACCAGGATCTACGAGCAGTACTTC	CASSLDQTRIYEQYF
-	TRBJ2-3	-	TRBV21-1	TGTGCCAGCAGCAAACTAACAGTCCACACAGATACGCAGTATTTT	CASSKLTVHTDTQYF
-	TRBJ2-7	-	TRBV7-9	TGTGCCAGCACCGCCCCATACGGACCTGGGGGGGAGCAGTACTTC	CASTAPYGPGGEQYF
-	TRBJ2-6	once	TRBV15	TGTGCCACCAGCAGAACAACTCAGGGTTTTGGGGCCAACGTCCTGACTTTC	CATSRTTQGFGANVLTF
-	TRBJ1-1	-	TRBV19	TGTGCCAGTAGTATATCTGGGCTAAACACTGAAGCTTTCTTT	CASSISGLNTEAFF
TRBD1	TRBJ1-2	once	TRBV6-6	TGTGCCAGCAGTCCAATTGGACAGGGGGCACACTATGGCTACACCTTC	CASSPIGQGAHYGYTF
TRBD1	TRBJ2-7	-	TRBV4-2	TGTGCCAGCAGCCAGGCCGACAGGGGAAAGGACGAGCAGTACTTC	CASSQADRGKDEQYF
-	TRBJ2-2	-	TRBV9	TGTGCCAGCAGCGTAAGGCAGGGTATCACCGGGGAGCTGTTTTTT	CASSVRQGITGELFF
-	TRBJ1-1	-	TRBV27	TGTGCCAGCAGTTTATCCGCGGTTGTGAACACTGAAGCTTTCTTT	CASSLSAVVNTEAFF
TRBD1	TRBJ1-6	few	TRBV7-2	TGTGCCAGCAGCCCAAGCCCCGGGACAGGGGTAAGACCCCTCCACTTT	CASSPSPGTGVRPLHF
-	TRBJ2-1	-	TRBV11-3	TGTGCCAGCAGCTCCCGGGACATACCTAATGAGCAGTTCTTC	CASSSRDIPNEQFF
TRBD2	TRBJ2-1	-	TRBV9	TGTGCCAGCAGCGTAGATATTAGCGGGGGGATTAACTCCTACAATGAGCAGTTCTTC	CASSVDISGGINSYNEQFF